One sample yielded the 24 T cell receptor beta chains listed below, sequenced in a study of blood T cell repertoires in COVID-19. Assay used: immunoSEQ multiplex PCR; TCRdb lists only in-frame clones, some missing. The sample has over 250,000 clones; around 90% are singletons. The sample comprised peripheral blood. These receptor sequences come from a man in his fifties or sixties with acute or convalescent COVID-19.

In this sample, this clone turned up once. The chain is built from TRBV21-1 and TRBJ2-7; no DNA check was done on the table's D call, TRBD1. TRBV21-1 is recorded as a pseudogene. The CDR3 runs to 13 residues. The CDR3 protein is CASSKHPDRIEYF. The CDR3 bases are TGTGCCAGCAGCAAACACCCGGACAGGATAGAGTACTTC.

V gene TRBV19 combines with J gene TRBJ2-7, with 10 bases matching TRBD1. The V segment lost 3 bases and the J segment 6 bases; nucleotides outside the gene matches: 11. The CDR3 consists of 16 residues. Per germline, CDR1 LNHDA and CDR2 SQIVND (reference sequence). CDR3 coding DNA: TGTGCCAGTAGTATTCGAAGGGACAGGGGTTCTCTCGAGCAGTACTTC. It specifies CASSIRRDRGSLEQYF.

The V and J genes are TRBV29-1 and TRBJ2-3, with no clear D. The ends were cut back, 4 bases at V and 0 bases at J, with 5 bases in the middle. The CDR3 totals 12 residues. Per the germline V gene, CDR1 is SQVTM and CDR2 is ANQGSEA. CDR3 sequence reads: CSVVASTDTQYF. The CDR3 DNA follows: TGCAGCGTTGTGGCTAGCACAGATACGCAGTATTTT.

This chain's CDR3 is CASSDSRLREQFF. CDR3 in DNA: TGTGCCAGCAGCGACAGTAGGTTAAGAGAGCAGTTCTTC. This chain links TRBV9 with TRBJ2-1; the D is unclear. There are 13 residues in the CDR3. The V and J ends lost 3 bases and 10 bases respectively, with 14 bases between them. Germline V gene lookup returns CDR1 SGDLS and CDR2 YYNGEE. Variable domain in full (rest from reference TRBV9 and TRBJ2-1): DSGVTQTPKHLITATGQRVTLRCSPRSGDLSVYWYQQSLDQGLQFLIQYYNGEERAKGNILERFSAQQFPDLHSELNLSSLELGDSALYFCASSDSRLREQFFGPGTRLTVL.

The sample holds one count of this clone. This chain joins TRBV29-1 and TRBJ1-1; D not certain. The CDR3 consists of 15 residues. Germline CDR1 SQVTM, CDR2 ANQGSEA. V was cut by 2 bases and J by 3 bases, with 16 bases left in between. The CDR3 DNA sequence: TGCAGCGTTGAATCCCGGGGTCGGGTATACACTGAAGCTTTCTTT. It encodes CSVESRGRVYTEAFF.

V usage is TRBV19 and J usage is TRBJ1-6; D ambiguous. Looked up from germline, CDR1 is LNHDA and CDR2 is SQIVND (reference sequence). CDR3 length: 14 amino acids. Trimming removed 3 bases at V and 9 bases at J, with 12 bases between. CDR3 DNA: TGTGCCAGTAGTATTCCGGGTAACGGTTCACCCCTCCACTTT. This codes for CASSIPGNGSPLHF.

CDR3 DNA: TGTGCCAGTAGTATAGATTCCGAGGGAACGTCAATTCAGCCCCAGCATTTT. It encodes CASSIDSEGTSIQPQHF. V is TRBV19 and J is TRBJ1-5; D is uncertain. CDR1 and CDR2 from the germline V gene are LNHDA and SQIVND (reference sequence). Trimming pared 0 bases from V and 6 bases from J, leaving 18 bases between. The CDR3 is 17 amino acids.

The CDR3 DNA sequence: TGTGCCAGCAGTGAAGGACAGGGGTATGGCTACACCTTC. Protein sequence: CASSEGQGYGYTF. This chain joins TRBV12-3 or TRBV12-4 and TRBJ1-2; 9 nucleotides line up with TRBD1. Losses at the gene ends were 5 bases for V and 5 bases for J; bases not matched to a gene: 3. The CDR3 has 13 amino acids.

The rearrangement links TRBV5-1 to TRBJ2-7; 9 bases line up with TRBD1. The CDR3 is 16 amino acids. The trim removed 3 bases at V and 1 base at J, leaving 8 bases unmatched. Germline loops: CDR1 SGHRS, CDR2 YFSETQ. The CDR3 region is CASSSQTTGGSYEQYF. CDR3 nucleotide sequence: TGCGCCAGCAGCTCCCAGACGACAGGGGGATCCTACGAGCAGTACTTC.

The CDR3 protein is CASSRTSNTGELFF. The CDR3 coding sequence is TGTGCCAGCAGCCGAACATCGAACACCGGGGAGCTGTTTTTT. The chain uses TRBV4-2 and TRBJ2-2; D gene unclear. The CDR3 consists of 14 residues. V lost 4 bases and J lost 0, with 6 bases in between. The germline CDR1 and CDR2 sequences are LGHNA and YNFKEQ.

This chain links TRBV7-8 with TRBJ1-5; 7 bases fit TRBD1. Germline values: CDR1 SGHVS, CDR2 FQNEAQ. This CDR3 comprises 16 residues. Trimming removed 5 bases from V and 7 bases from J; junction bases left unmatched: 14. The DNA of the CDR3 is TGTGCCAGCAGCCTTCCGCGTAGACAGGGCCGGCAGCCCCAGCATTTT. Translated: CASSLPRRQGRQPQHF.

The chain joins TRBV7-6 to TRBJ1-1; D gene ambiguous. The V end lost 1 base, the J end lost 6 bases, and 15 bases lay between the germline ends. CDR1 and CDR2 from the germline V gene are SGHVS and FNYEAQ. The CDR3 consists of 15 residues. CDR3 sequence reads: CASSLEPLSGAEAFF. CDR3 DNA sequence: TGTGCCAGCAGCTTAGAACCCCTGAGCGGGGCTGAAGCTTTCTTT. Complete variable domain (other parts from reference TRBV7-6 and TRBJ1-1): GAGVSQSPRYKVTKRGQDVALRCDPISGHVSLYWYRQALGQGPEFLTYFNYEAQQDKSGLPNDRFSAERPEGSISTLTIQRTEQRDSAMYRCASSLEPLSGAEAFFGQGTRLTVV.

V gene TRBV12-3 or TRBV12-4 combines with J gene TRBJ1-2; D is perhaps TRBD1 (5 bases). The CDR3 is 12 amino acids. V was clipped by 8 bases and J by 5 bases, with 12 bases between them. The CDR3 spells CASGRQGYGYTF. The CDR3 DNA follows: TGTGCCAGCGGCCGGCAGGGTTATGGCTACACCTTC.

A single count supports this clone. V usage is TRBV7-8 and J usage is TRBJ1-5; a possible D gene is TRBD1 (5 bases). Germline V gives CDR1 SGHVS, CDR2 FQNEAQ. The CDR3 is 14 residues long. The V and J ends lost 1 base and 6 bases respectively, with 10 bases between them. The DNA for the CDR3 is TGTGCCAGCAGCTTAGTTGGGGGGGGTCAGCCCCAGCATTTT. Translating gives CASSLVGGGQPQHF.

This clone was found once. V is TRBV10-2 and J is TRBJ2-1, with 8 positions matching TRBD1. V lost 6 bases and J lost 1; bases outside the gene matches: 5. This CDR3 has 15 residues. CDR1 is WSHSY, CDR2 SAAADI, per germline. DNA of the CDR3: TGCGCCAGCAGGCCGGGACAGGTATCCTACAATGAGCAGTTCTTC. This encodes CASRPGQVSYNEQFF.

V usage is TRBV25-1 and J usage is TRBJ1-6, with D maybe TRBD1 (6 bases). This CDR3 has 15 residues. In germline, CDR1 is MGHDK, CDR2 SYGVNS. Trimming shortened V by 1 base and J by 9 bases, and 13 bases separated the two germline ends. In nucleotides, the CDR3 is TGTGCCAGCAGTGAATTCTTGGGGACAAGTTCACCCCTCCACTTT. Its translation is CASSEFLGTSSPLHF.

This chain uses TRBV5-1 with TRBJ2-5; TRBD2 agrees at 10 bases. J gave up 3 bases and V 2 bases, and 4 bases lay outside the gene matches. The CDR3 spans 15 residues. CDR1 and CDR2 from the germline V gene are SGHRS and YFSETQ. CDR3 DNA sequence: TGCGCCAGCAGCTTTAGCGGGGGGCAGAAAGAGACCCAGTACTTC. Protein sequence: CASSFSGGQKETQYF.

CDR3 bases: TGCAGCGTTGTGGGACAGTCCCACGAGCAGTACTTC. It is translated as CSVVGQSHEQYF. The genes are TRBV29-1 and TRBJ2-7; the match to TRBD1 covers 7 bases. Germline lookup yields CDR1 SQVTM and CDR2 ANQGSEA. The CDR3 runs to 12 residues. Losses at the gene ends were 4 bases for V and 5 bases for J; bases not matched to a gene: 5.

The chain links TRBV19 to TRBJ1-2; D is undetermined. There are 13 residues in the CDR3. CDR1 is LNHDA and CDR2 is SQIVND in the germline V gene (reference sequence). The V gene lost 7 bases and the J gene lost 10 bases, with 19 bases spanning the gap. CDR3 protein: CASTGRPFPLYTF. CDR3 nucleotide sequence: TGTGCCAGTACCGGCAGGCCATTTCCTCTCTACACCTTC.

This clone was seen at least ten times. Other DNA sequences in the sample encode the same CDR3. The rearrangement uses TRBV14 and TRBJ1-2; the match to TRBD1 covers 11 bases. Germline assignment: CDR1 SGHDN and CDR2 FVKESK. This CDR3 has 15 amino acids. V was pared by 2 bases and J by 4 bases, with 3 bases of the junction left unmatched. The CDR3 loop reads CASSQRTGGIYGYTF. CDR3 in DNA: TGTGCCAGCAGCCAAAGGACAGGGGGCATCTATGGCTACACCTTC.

The genes are TRBV21-1 and TRBJ1-5; TRBD1, the table's D call, was not compared with the DNA. TRBV21-1 is a pseudogene locus. The CDR3 covers 15 residues. The CDR3 protein is CASRLEGGPNQPQHF. The CDR3 DNA reads as TGTGCCAGCAGGTTAGAAGGGGGACCTAATCAGCCCCAGCATTTT.

The V call is TRBV30, the J call TRBJ2-2, with 7 bases aligning to TRBD2. V was clipped by 0 bases and J by 4 bases; unmatched bases: 5. Germline CDR1 reads GTSNPN; CDR2 reads SVGIG (reference sequence). The CDR3 consists of 15 residues. CDR3 in DNA: TGTGCCTGGAGTGTGTTGGGCGGGGGCACCGGGGAGCTGTTTTTT. As protein: CAWSVLGGGTGELFF. Complete variable domain (other parts from reference TRBV30 and TRBJ2-2): SQTIHQWPATLVQPVGSPLSLECTVEGTSNPNLYWYRQAAGRGLQLLFYSVGIGQISSEVPQNLSASRPQDRQFILSSKKLLLSDSGFYLCAWSVLGGGTGELFFGEGSRLTVL.

The chain is built from TRBV30 and TRBJ1-1; D gene uncertain. Germline CDR1 GTSNPN, CDR2 SVGIG (reference sequence). The CDR3 has 11 amino acids. Between the trimmed V and J ends, which lost 5 bases and 1 base, there was a span of 5 bases. The CDR3 sequence: CAWGRNTEAFF. In nucleotides, the CDR3 is TGTGCCTGGGGGAGGAACACTGAAGCTTTCTTT.

The gene calls are TRBV5-1 and TRBJ2-5, with TRBD1 matching over 7 bases. CDR1 is SGHRS, CDR2 YFSETQ, per germline. Trimming at V came to 5 bases and at J to 1 base, leaving 8 bases not matched to a gene. The CDR3 is made up of 15 amino acids. The CDR3 coding sequence is TGCGCCAGCAGGAGGGGGCCAAAAGCCCAAGAGACCCAGTACTTC. Protein: CASRRGPKAQETQYF. Full variable domain (rest looked up from reference TRBV5-1 and TRBJ2-5): KAGVTQTPRYLIKTRGQQVTLSCSPISGHRSVSWYQQTPGQGLQFLFEYFSETQRNKGNFPGRFSGRQFSNSRSEMNVSTLELGDSALYLCASRRGPKAQETQYFGPGTRLLVL.